A single sample is the source of the 15 T cell receptor beta chains below, sequenced in a study of blood T cell repertoires in COVID-19 (dated by TCRdb to about 2020). The library was built by means of the immunoSEQ multiplex PCR assay. TCRdb's version of the immuneACCESS table is confined to in-frame rearrangements and falls short of the full clone set. An unresolved V gene accounts for under half of the shortfall where checked; the remainder is of unknown origin. This sample holds about 130,000 clones; around 75% were observed only once. The top ten constitute around 5% of the sample. The sample taken for sequencing was peripheral blood. Receptors originate from a woman in her 70s with COVID-19, enrolled during active disease.

Only one count was recorded for this clone. This chain connects TRBV6-4 to TRBJ1-2; no clear D. V was trimmed by 6 bases and J by 3 bases, leaving 20 bases between them. This CDR3 is built from 16 residues. The germline V gene has CDR1 MRHNA and CDR2 SNTAGT. Here the CDR3 reads CASSLPLGMKDYGYTF. CDR3 nucleotide sequence: TGTGCCAGCAGCCTACCCCTGGGCATGAAGGACTATGGCTACACCTTC.

The rearrangement links TRBV18 to TRBJ2-3, with 7 bases that match TRBD1. This CDR3 has 15 amino acids. Per the germline V gene, CDR1 is KGHSH and CDR2 is LQKENI. Trimming at V came to 4 bases and at J to 0 bases, leaving 4 bases not matched to a gene. The CDR3 DNA reads TGTGCCAGCTCACGGGAACAGGGGAGCACAGATACGCAGTATTTT. Protein product: CASSREQGSTDTQYF.

The chain couples TRBV5-5 to TRBJ2-6, with a possible D match to TRBD2 (5 bases). The germline V gene encodes CDR1 SGHKS and CDR2 YYEKEE (reference sequence). This CDR3 region has 18 residues. V shed 1 base and J shed 1 base, with 15 bases lying between them. The CDR3 bases are TGTGCCAGCAGCTTGAGGTCGGGGAGAGGGTCTGGGGCCAACGTCCTGACTTTC. Amino acids: CASSLRSGRGSGANVLTF.

The rearrangement uses TRBV12-3 or TRBV12-4 and TRBJ1-6, with D hard to call. CDR3 length equals 13 residues. With 6 bases removed from V and 9 bases from J, the gap between germline ends came to 12 bases. CDR3 amino acids: CASSPNGASPLHF. The CDR3 DNA is TGTGCCAGCAGCCCCAACGGTGCTTCACCCCTCCACTTT.

The V gene is TRBV24-1, the J gene TRBJ2-7; a weak D match, TRBD1 (6 bases). The germline gives CDR1 KGHDR, CDR2 SFDVKD. V lost 9 bases to trimming and J lost 0 bases, with 26 bases between them. The CDR3 spans 18 residues. The CDR3 here is CATAGPGASISSSYEQYF. DNA for the CDR3: TGTGCCACCGCTGGGCCAGGGGCTTCAATTTCAAGCTCCTACGAGCAGTACTTC.

CDR3 nucleotide sequence: TGTGCCAGCTCAAGACGCGGAATCCAAGAGACCCAGTACTTC. Translating gives CASSRRGIQETQYF. The chain joins TRBV18 to TRBJ2-5; D not resolved. The CDR3 length is 14 residues. Trimming cost V 5 bases and J 1 base, with 11 bases left between them. Germline-derived CDR1 and CDR2 are KGHSH and LQKENI. The full variable domain, rest sourced from reference TRBV18 and TRBJ2-5, is NAGVMQNPRHLVRRRGQEARLRCSPMKGHSHVYWYRQLPEEGLKFMVYLQKENIIDESGMPKERFSAEFPKEGPSILRIQQVVRGDSAAYFCASSRRGIQETQYFGPGTRLLVL.

The chain links TRBV7-9 to TRBJ2-7; tentative D call: TRBD1 (6 bases). CDR1 is SEHNR, CDR2 FQNEAQ, per germline (reference sequence). Trimming stripped 5 bases from V and 6 bases from J, with 11 bases between. The CDR3 runs to 12 residues. In DNA form, the CDR3 reads TGTGCCAGCAGCACGGGACAAGGCGAGCAGTACTTC. Translation gives CASSTGQGEQYF.

The genes are TRBV5-8 and TRBJ2-1; no reliable D call. The germline V and J ends were trimmed by 4 bases and 10 bases, with 12 bases remaining between them. The CDR3 has 12 residues. CDR1 and CDR2 (germline): SGHTS, YDEGEE. CDR3 in amino acids: CASSRVSSEQFF. CDR3 DNA: TGTGCCAGCAGCCGCGTAAGTTCAGAGCAGTTCTTC.

A single count supports this clone. CDR3 protein: CASSGSSGANVLTF. The CDR3 DNA follows: TGTGCCAGCAGCGGGAGCTCTGGGGCCAACGTCCTGACTTTC. The chain uses TRBV25-1 and TRBJ2-6; a weak D match, TRBD2 (6 bases). The CDR3 is 14 residues long. The V and J ends lost 6 bases and 0 bases respectively, with 6 bases between them. Germline values: CDR1 MGHDK, CDR2 SYGVNS.

The chain uses TRBV5-1 and TRBJ1-1, with D perhaps matching TRBD1 (5 bases). The V gene's germline CDR1 is SGHRS and CDR2 YFSETQ. CDR3 length: 14 residues. V gave up 0 bases and J gave up 4 bases, with 10 bases separating them. CDR3 sequence: CASSLEGTGTEAFF. CDR3 coding DNA: TGCGCCAGCAGCTTGGAAGGGACTGGCACTGAAGCTTTCTTT.

V usage is TRBV27 and J usage is TRBJ2-7; D not certain. CDR3 length: 12 residues. From germline, CDR1 is MNHEY and CDR2 SMNVEV (reference sequence). Trimming left V 2 bases short and J 3 bases short, with 5 bases between. The CDR3 DNA reads TGTGCCAGCAGTTTAACGGGCTACGAGCAGTACTTC. Translation: CASSLTGYEQYF.

This sequence joins TRBV5-5 and TRBJ1-6; 7 bases agree with TRBD1. Losses at the gene ends were 4 bases for V and 6 bases for J; bases not matched to a gene: 4. The CDR3 extends over 14 amino acids. Germline CDR1 reads SGHKS; CDR2 reads YYEKEE (reference sequence). CDR3 protein: CASSPGQINSPLHF. The DNA for the CDR3 is TGTGCCAGCAGCCCGGGACAGATTAATTCACCCCTCCACTTT.

V gene TRBV4-2 combines with J gene TRBJ2-5; TRBD2 agrees at 14 bases. Germline V lookup: CDR1 LGHNA, CDR2 YNFKEQ. J lost 3 bases, V lost 3 bases, and 3 bases had no gene match. This CDR3 has 16 residues. This CDR3 reads CASSQAGLAGEETQYF. The CDR3 DNA is TGTGCCAGCAGCCAGGCGGGACTAGCGGGGGAAGAGACCCAGTACTTC.

V usage is TRBV7-2 and J usage is TRBJ2-7; 9 positions match TRBD1. This CDR3 has 17 residues. With 3 bases clipped from V and 8 bases from J, the junction kept 17 bases outside the gene matches. The V gene's germline CDR1 is SGHTA and CDR2 FQGNSA. The CDR3 DNA sequence: TGTGCCAGCAGCTTCGGGGGCCCGGGACAGGGCACTCGCAAGCAGTACTTC. It specifies CASSFGGPGQGTRKQYF.

The V call is TRBV3-1 (or the pseudogene TRBV3-2), the J call TRBJ2-3; 7 bases line up with TRBD1. After removal of 4 bases from V and 1 base from J, the junction contained 5 bases not matched to a gene. CDR1 is LGHDT and CDR2 is YNNKEL in the germline V gene (reference sequence). The CDR3 totals 15 residues. In nucleotides, the CDR3 is TGTGCCAGCAGCCCATCAGGGACAGGCACAGATACGCAGTATTTT. Translation: CASSPSGTGTDTQYF.